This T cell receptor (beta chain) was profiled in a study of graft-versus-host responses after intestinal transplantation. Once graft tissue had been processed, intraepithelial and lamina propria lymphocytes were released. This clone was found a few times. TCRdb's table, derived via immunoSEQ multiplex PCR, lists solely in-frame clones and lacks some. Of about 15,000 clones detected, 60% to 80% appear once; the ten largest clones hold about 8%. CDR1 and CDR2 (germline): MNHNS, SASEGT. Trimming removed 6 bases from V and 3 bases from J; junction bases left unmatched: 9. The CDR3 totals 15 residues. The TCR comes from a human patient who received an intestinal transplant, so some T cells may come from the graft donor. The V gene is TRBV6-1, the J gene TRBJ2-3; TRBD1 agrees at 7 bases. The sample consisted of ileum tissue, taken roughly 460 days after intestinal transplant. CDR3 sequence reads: CASRLQGIVTDTQYF. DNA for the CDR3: TGTGCCAGCAGATTACAGGGGATAGTAACAGATACGCAGTATTTT.